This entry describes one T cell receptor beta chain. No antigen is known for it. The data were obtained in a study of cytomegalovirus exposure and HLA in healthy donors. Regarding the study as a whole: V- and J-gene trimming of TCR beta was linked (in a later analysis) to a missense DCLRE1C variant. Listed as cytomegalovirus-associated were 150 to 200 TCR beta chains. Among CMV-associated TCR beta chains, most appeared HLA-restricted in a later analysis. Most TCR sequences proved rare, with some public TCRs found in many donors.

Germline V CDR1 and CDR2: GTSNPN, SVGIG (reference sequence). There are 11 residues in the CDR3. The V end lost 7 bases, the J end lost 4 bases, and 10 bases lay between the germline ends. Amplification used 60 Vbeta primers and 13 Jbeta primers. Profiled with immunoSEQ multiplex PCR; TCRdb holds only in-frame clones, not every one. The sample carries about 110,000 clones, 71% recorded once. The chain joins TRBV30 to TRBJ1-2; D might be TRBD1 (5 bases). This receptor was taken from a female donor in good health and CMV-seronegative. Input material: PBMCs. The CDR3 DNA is TGTGCCTTGGAAAGGGGCTATGGCTACACCTTC. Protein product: CALERGYGYTF.